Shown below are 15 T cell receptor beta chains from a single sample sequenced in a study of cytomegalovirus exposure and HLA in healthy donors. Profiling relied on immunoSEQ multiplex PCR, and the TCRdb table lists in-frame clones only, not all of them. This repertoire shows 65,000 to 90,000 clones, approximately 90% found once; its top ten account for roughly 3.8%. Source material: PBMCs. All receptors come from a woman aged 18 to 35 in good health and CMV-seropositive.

CDR3 DNA: TGTGCCAGCAGCTTAGAGAGGGGACAGGGGTCCTACGAGCAGTACTTC. Residues: CASSLERGQGSYEQYF. The chain combines TRBV7-8 with TRBJ2-7; 10 bases agree with TRBD1. In germline, CDR1 is SGHVS, CDR2 FQNEAQ. The CDR3 runs 16 residues. The ends lost 1 base at V and 1 base at J; junction bases unmatched: 4.

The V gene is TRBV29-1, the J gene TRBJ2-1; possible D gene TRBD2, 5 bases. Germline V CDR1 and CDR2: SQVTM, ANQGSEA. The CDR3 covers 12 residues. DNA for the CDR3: TGCAGGGTACATGGAGGTGTCAATGAGCAGTTCTTC. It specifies CRVHGGVNEQFF.

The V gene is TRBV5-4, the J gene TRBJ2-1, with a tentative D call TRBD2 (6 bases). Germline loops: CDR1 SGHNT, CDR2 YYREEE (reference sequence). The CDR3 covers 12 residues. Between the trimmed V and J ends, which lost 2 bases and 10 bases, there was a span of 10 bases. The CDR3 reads CASSFLEGEQFF. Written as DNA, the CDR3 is TGTGCCAGCAGCTTTCTGGAGGGGGAGCAGTTCTTC. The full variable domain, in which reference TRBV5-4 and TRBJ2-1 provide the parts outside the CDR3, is ETGVTQSPTHLIKTRGQQVTLRCSSQSGHNTVSWYQQALGQGPQFIFQYYREEENGRGNFPPRFSGLQFPNYSSELNVNALELDDSALYLCASSFLEGEQFFGPGTRLTVL.

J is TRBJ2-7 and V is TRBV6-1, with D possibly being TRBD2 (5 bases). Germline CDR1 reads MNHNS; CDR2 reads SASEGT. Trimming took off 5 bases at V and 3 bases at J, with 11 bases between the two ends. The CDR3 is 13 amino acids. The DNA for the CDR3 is TGTGCCAGCAGTATGAGGGATCTCTACGAGCAGTACTTC. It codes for CASSMRDLYEQYF.

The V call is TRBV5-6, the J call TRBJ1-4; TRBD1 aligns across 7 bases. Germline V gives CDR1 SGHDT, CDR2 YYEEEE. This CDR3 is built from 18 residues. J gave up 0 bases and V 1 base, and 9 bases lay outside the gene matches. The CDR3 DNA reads TGTGCCAGCAGCTTGAGAGGGGGCGGGTCGGCAACTAATGAAAAACTGTTTTTT. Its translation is CASSLRGGGSATNEKLFF.

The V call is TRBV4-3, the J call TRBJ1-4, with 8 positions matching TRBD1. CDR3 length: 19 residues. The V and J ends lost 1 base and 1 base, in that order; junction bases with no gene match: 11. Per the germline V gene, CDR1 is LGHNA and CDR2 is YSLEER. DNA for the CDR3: TGCGCCAGCAGCCAAGGGGTCCGACAGGGGCGGGGAACTAATGAAAAACTGTTTTTT. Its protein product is CASSQGVRQGRGTNEKLFF.

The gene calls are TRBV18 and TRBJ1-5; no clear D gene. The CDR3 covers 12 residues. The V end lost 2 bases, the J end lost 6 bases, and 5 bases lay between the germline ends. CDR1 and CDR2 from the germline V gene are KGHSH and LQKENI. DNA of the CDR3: TGTGCCAGCTCACCAGGGAGTCAGCCCCAGCATTTT. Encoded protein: CASSPGSQPQHF. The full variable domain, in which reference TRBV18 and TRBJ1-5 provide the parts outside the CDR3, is NAGVMQNPRHLVRRRGQEARLRCSPMKGHSHVYWYRQLPEEGLKFMVYLQKENIIDESGMPKERFSAEFPKEGPSILRIQQVVRGDSAAYFCASSPGSQPQHFGDGTRLSIL.

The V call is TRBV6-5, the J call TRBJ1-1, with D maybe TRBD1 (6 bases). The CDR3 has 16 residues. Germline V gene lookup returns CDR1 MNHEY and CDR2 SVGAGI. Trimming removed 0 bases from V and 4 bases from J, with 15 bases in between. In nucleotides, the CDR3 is TGTGCCAGCAGTTACTCGAGTCGGGGGGCATCCACTGAAGCTTTCTTT. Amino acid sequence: CASSYSSRGASTEAFF.

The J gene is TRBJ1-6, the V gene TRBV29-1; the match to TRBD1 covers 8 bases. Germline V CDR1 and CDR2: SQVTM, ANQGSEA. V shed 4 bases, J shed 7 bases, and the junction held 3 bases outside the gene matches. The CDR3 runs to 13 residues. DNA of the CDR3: TGCAGCGTTGGAGACAGGGGAAATTCACCCCTCCACTTT. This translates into CSVGDRGNSPLHF.

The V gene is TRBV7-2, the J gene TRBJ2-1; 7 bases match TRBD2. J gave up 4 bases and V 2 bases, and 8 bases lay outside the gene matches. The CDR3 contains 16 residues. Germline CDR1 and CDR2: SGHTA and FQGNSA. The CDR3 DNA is TGTGCCAGCAGCTTAAACGCGGGAGAGAGGTACAATGAGCAGTTCTTC. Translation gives CASSLNAGERYNEQFF. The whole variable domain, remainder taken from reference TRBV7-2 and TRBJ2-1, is GAGVSQSPSNKVTEKGKDVELRCDPISGHTALYWYRQSLGQGLEFLIYFQGNSAPDKSGLPSDRFSAERTGGSVSTLTIQRTQQEDSAVYLCASSLNAGERYNEQFFGPGTRLTVL.

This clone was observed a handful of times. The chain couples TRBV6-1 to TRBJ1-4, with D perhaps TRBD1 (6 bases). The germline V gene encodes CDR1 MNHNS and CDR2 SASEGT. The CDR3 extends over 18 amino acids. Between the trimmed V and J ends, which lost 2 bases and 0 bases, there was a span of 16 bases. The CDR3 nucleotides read TGTGCCAGCAGTGAAATACAGGGCGAAGGTGCAACTAATGAAAAACTGTTTTTT. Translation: CASSEIQGEGATNEKLFF.

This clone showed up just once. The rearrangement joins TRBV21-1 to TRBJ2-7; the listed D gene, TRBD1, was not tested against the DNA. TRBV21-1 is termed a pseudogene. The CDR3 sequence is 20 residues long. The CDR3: CASSRPPGQPARGVNYEQYF. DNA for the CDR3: TGTGCCAGCAGCAGACCGCCGGGACAGCCTGCGAGGGGGGTTAACTACGAGCAGTACTTC.

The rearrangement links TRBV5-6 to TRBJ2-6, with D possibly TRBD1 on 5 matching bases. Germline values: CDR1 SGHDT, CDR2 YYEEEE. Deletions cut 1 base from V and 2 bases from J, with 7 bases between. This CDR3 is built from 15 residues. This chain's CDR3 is CASSLQGAGANVLTF. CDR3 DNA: TGTGCCAGCAGCTTGCAGGGTGCTGGGGCCAACGTCCTGACTTTC.

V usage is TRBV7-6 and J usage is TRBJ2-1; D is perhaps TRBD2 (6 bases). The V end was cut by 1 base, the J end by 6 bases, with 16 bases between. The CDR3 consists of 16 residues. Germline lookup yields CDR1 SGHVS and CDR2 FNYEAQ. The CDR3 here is CASSLVVDGRSNEQFF. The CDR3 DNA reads TGTGCCAGCAGCTTAGTAGTGGACGGGAGAAGCAATGAGCAGTTCTTC. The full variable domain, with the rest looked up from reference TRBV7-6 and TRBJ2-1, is GAGVSQSPRYKVTKRGQDVALRCDPISGHVSLYWYRQALGQGPEFLTYFNYEAQQDKSGLPNDRFSAERPEGSISTLTIQRTEQRDSAMYRCASSLVVDGRSNEQFFGPGTRLTVL.

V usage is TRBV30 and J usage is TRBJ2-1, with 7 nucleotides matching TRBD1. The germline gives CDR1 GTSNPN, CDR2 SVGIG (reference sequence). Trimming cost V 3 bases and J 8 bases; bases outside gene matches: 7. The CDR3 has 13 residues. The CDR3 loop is CAWRIIDRDEQFF. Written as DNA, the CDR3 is TGTGCCTGGAGAATCATAGACAGGGATGAGCAGTTCTTC.